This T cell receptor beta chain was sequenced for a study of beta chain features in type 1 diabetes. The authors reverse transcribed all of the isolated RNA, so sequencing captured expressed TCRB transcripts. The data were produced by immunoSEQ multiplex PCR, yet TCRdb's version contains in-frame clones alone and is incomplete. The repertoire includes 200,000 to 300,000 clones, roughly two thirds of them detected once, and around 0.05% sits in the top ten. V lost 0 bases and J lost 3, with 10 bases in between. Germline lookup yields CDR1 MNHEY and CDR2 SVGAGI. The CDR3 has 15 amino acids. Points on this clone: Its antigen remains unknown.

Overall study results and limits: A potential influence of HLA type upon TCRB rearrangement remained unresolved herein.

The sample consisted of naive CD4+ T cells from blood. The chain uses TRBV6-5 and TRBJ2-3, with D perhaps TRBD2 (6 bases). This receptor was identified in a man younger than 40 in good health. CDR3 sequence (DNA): TGTGCCAGCAGTTACTCCCCCGGGAGAACAGATACGCAGTATTTT. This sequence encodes CASSYSPGRTDTQYF.